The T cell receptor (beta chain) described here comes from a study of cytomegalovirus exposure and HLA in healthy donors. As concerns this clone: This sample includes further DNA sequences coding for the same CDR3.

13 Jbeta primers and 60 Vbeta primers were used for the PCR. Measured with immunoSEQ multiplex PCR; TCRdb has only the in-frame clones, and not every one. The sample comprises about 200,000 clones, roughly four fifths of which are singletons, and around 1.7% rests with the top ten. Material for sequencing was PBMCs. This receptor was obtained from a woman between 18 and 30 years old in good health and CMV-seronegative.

The CDR3 bases are TGTGCCAGCAGCTTAGGACCTCGGGGAAAGAACTATGGCTACACCTTC. Amino acid sequence: CASSLGPRGKNYGYTF. The chain is built from TRBV7-2 and TRBJ1-2; D not certain. Germline V gene lookup returns CDR1 SGHTA and CDR2 FQGNSA. CDR3 length equals 16 residues. The V and J ends lost 1 base and 2 bases respectively, with 14 bases between them.